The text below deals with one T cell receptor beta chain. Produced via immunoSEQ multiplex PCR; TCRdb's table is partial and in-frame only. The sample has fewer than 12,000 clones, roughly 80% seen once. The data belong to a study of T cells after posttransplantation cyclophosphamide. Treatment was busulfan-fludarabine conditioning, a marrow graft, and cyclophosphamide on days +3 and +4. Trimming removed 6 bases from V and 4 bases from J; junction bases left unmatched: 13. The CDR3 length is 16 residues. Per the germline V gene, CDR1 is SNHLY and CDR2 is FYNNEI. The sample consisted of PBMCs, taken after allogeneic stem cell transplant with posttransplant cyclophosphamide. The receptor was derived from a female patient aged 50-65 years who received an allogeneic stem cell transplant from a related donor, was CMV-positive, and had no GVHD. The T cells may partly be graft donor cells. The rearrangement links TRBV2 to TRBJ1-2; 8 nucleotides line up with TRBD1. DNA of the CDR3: TGTGCCAGCAGGGGACAGGATATGCCAGTTAGCTATGGCTACACCTTC. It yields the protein CASRGQDMPVSYGYTF.